A selection of T cell receptor beta chains follows, all from one sample in a study of OX40 agonist ivuxolimab in advanced cancers. Profiled with immunoSEQ multiplex PCR; TCRdb holds only in-frame clones, not every one. The sample has tens of thousands of clones, about 84% seen once. The sequenced sample was CD4+ or CD8+ T cells sorted from blood, obtained in a trial of the OX40 agonist ivuxolimab. The receptors come from an adult with an advanced solid tumor such as melanoma, head and neck, liver or kidney cancer. The CDR3 runs from the conserved cysteine through the conserved F or W. The order of the fields is clone size, V gene, J gene, D gene, CDR3 DNA, CDR3 protein. A D gene is named only where the DNA matches it firmly. The size of a clone is reported for some rows only, either as once, few or many, or as a class for expanded clones.

.	TRBV27	TRBJ1-4	.	TGTGCCAGCAGTTTAAAGGCTGCAACTAATGAAAAACTGTTTTTT	CASSLKAATNEKLFF
.	TRBV7-8	TRBJ1-2	TRBD1	TGTGCCAGCAGCCCTTATAGGGTCACGACAGGGGACGGCTACACCTTC	CASSPYRVTTGDGYTF
.	TRBV7-2	TRBJ1-4	.	TGTGCCAGCAGCACTTTCCGGGACCGGGTGGAAAAACTGTTTTTT	CASSTFRDRVEKLFF
.	TRBV2	TRBJ2-5	TRBD1	TGTGCCTCCGGGACAGACCAAGAGACCCAGTACTTC	CASGTDQETQYF
.	TRBV7-2	TRBJ1-4	.	TGTGCCAGCAGCTTAGCGGGGGCTGGCGAAAAACTGTTTTTT	CASSLAGAGEKLFF
.	TRBV2	TRBJ1-5	TRBD1	TGTGCCGCCGACAGGGGAAGCAATCAGCCCCAGCATTTT	CAADRGSNQPQHF
.	TRBV10-3	TRBJ1-4	.	TGTGCCATCAGTGAGGGATCCTTAGCTAATGAAAAACTGTTTTTT	CAISEGSLANEKLFF
.	TRBV11-2	TRBJ1-6	.	TGTGCCAGCAGCTTATTCACAGGCATGGACTCACCCCTCCACTTT	CASSLFTGMDSPLHF
.	TRBV19	TRBJ1-2	.	TGTGCCAGTAGTGAAGGGGCCGGGGGCTACACCTTC	CASSEGAGGYTF
.	TRBV20-1	TRBJ2-7	.	TGCAGTGTGTCCCAGAACTACGAGCAGTACTTC	CSVSQNYEQYF
.	TRBV11-2	TRBJ1-2	.	TGTGCCAGCAGCTCCCCCAACCAGGGCTATGGCTACACCTTC	CASSSPNQGYGYTF
.	TRBV6-1	TRBJ1-3	TRBD1	TGTGCCAGCAGTGAAGGGACAGGCACGAGCTCTGGAAACACCATATATTTT	CASSEGTGTSSGNTIYF
.	TRBV5-1	TRBJ1-5	.	TGCGCCAGCAGCTGGGGGGCCGGGCGCAATCAGCCCCAGCATTTT	CASSWGAGRNQPQHF
.	TRBV28	TRBJ1-6	.	TGTGCCAGCAGTCGACAACGTTCACCCCTCCACTTT	CASSRQRSPLHF
once	TRBV28	TRBJ1-5	.	TGTGCCAGCAGTACACAGGGAAAAGGGAGACAGCCCCAGCATTTT	CASSTQGKGRQPQHF
.	TRBV2	TRBJ1-2	TRBD1	TGTGCCAGCAGAAGGGGGCTATCCAACTATGGCTACACCTTC	CASRRGLSNYGYTF
.	TRBV5-1	TRBJ2-3	.	TGCGCCAGCAGCCCTGGACTGGCCGACGATACGCAGTATTTT	CASSPGLADDTQYF
.	TRBV11-2	TRBJ1-5	TRBD1	TGTGCCAGCAGCCTCGGGACAGGGGATCAGCCCCAGCATTTT	CASSLGTGDQPQHF
.	TRBV5-6	TRBJ2-7	.	TGTGCCAGCAGCTTGGGCGTATCCTACGAGCAGTACTTC	CASSLGVSYEQYF
.	TRBV5-6	TRBJ2-7	.	TGTGCCAGCAGCTTGCGAGACCTGGGCTACGAGCAGTACTTC	CASSLRDLGYEQYF
.	TRBV9	TRBJ2-7	.	TGTGCCAGCAGCGTAGCGGGCGCCTACGAGCAGTACTTC	CASSVAGAYEQYF
.	TRBV28	TRBJ1-2	.	TGTGCCAGCACCGTGGGGACGAACTATGGCTACACCTTC	CASTVGTNYGYTF
.	TRBV11-2	TRBJ1-2	.	TGTGCCAGCAGCCTCGAGGACGGAAACTATGGCTACACCTTC	CASSLEDGNYGYTF
.	TRBV4-1	TRBJ2-1	TRBD2	TGCGCCAGCAGAGGACTAGCAACTCATGAGCAGTTCTTC	CASRGLATHEQFF
few	TRBV6-6	TRBJ2-3	.	TGTGCCAGCAGCACCACACTTGACCCCGCCGGTACGCAGTATTTT	CASSTTLDPAGTQYF
.	TRBV7-3	TRBJ2-1	TRBD2	TGTGCCAGCAGCCAGACGGGGGGGAACAATGAGCAGTTCTTC	CASSQTGGNNEQFF
.	TRBV29-1	TRBJ1-5	.	TGCAGCGTCTTTACCAGCGATAGCAATCAGCCCCAGCATTTT	CSVFTSDSNQPQHF
.	TRBV7-8	TRBJ1-2	.	TGTGCCAGCAGCTTAGGCACTAGGACGGGCGACTATGGCTACACCTTC	CASSLGTRTGDYGYTF
.	TRBV6-9	TRBJ2-7	.	TGTGCCGCGGACTGCGAGCAGTACTTC	CAADCEQYF
.	TRBV10-3	TRBJ2-5	.	TGTGCCATCGGGGATCAGCGACAAGAGACCCAGTACTTC	CAIGDQRQETQYF
.	TRBV18	TRBJ1-5	TRBD1	TGTGCCAGCTCACCCGACAGGGATCAGCCCCAGCATTTT	CASSPDRDQPQHF
.	TRBV27	TRBJ2-1	TRBD1	TGTGCCAGCAGTTCAACAGGGGTGGAGCAGTTCTTC	CASSSTGVEQFF
once	TRBV6-6	TRBJ1-1	TRBD1	TGTGCCAGCAACAGGGACAGGGCGACTGAAGCTTTCTTT	CASNRDRATEAFF
.	TRBV19	TRBJ2-6	.	TGTGCCAGTAGTATAGGGGGTAATTCTGGGGCCAACGTCCTGACTTTC	CASSIGGNSGANVLTF
.	TRBV7-6	TRBJ2-2	TRBD1	TGTGCCAGCAGCTCCGGGACAGGGGGATTCACCGGGGAGCTGTTTTTT	CASSSGTGGFTGELFF
few	TRBV13	TRBJ2-1	.	TGTGCCAGCAGCTTAGGCCTGGTAGTTTCGCAGTTCTTC	CASSLGLVVSQFF
.	TRBV18	TRBJ1-5	.	TGTGCCAGCTCACGGCTAGCGATGGATAGCAATCAGCCCCAGCATTTT	CASSRLAMDSNQPQHF
.	TRBV27	TRBJ1-5	.	TGTGCCAGCAGTTTTGCTAGCCAGGGTGAGCCCCAGCATTTT	CASSFASQGEPQHF
few	TRBV11-3	TRBJ2-5	TRBD2	TGTGCCAGCAGCGCGACTCGGGGGGAGGAGACCCAGTACTTC	CASSATRGEETQYF
once	TRBV5-1	TRBJ2-1	.	TGCGCCAGCAGCCCCGGGGAGTACAATGAGCAGTTCTTC	CASSPGEYNEQFF
.	TRBV4-1	TRBJ1-1	.	TGCGCCAGCAGCCATTTTGGACAGTCGAACACTGAAGCTTTCTTT	CASSHFGQSNTEAFF
.	TRBV19	TRBJ2-7	TRBD1	TGTACCAGTCCCCCGGGACAGAAGATATACGAGCAGTACTTC	CTSPPGQKIYEQYF
.	TRBV9	TRBJ2-3	.	TGTGCCAGCAGCGTATCGGTAGACATCACAGATACGCAGTATTTT	CASSVSVDITDTQYF
once	TRBV4-1	TRBJ2-1	TRBD2	TGCGCCAGCAGCCAAGGGAGCGGGGGGACTTACAATGAGCAGTTCTTC	CASSQGSGGTYNEQFF
.	TRBV10-3	TRBJ2-1	TRBD1	TGTGCCATCAGTGCCCGTTCCAGGGGGCATGGGGATGAGCAGTTCTTC	CAISARSRGHGDEQFF
.	TRBV10-1	TRBJ2-7	TRBD1	TGCGCCAGCAGGGGACAGGGGACAACCTACGAGCAGTACTTC	CASRGQGTTYEQYF
.	TRBV7-2	TRBJ2-7	TRBD1	TGTGCCAGCAGCTTGACAGGGGGCGACGAGCAGTACTTC	CASSLTGGDEQYF
.	TRBV9	TRBJ1-1	TRBD1	TGTGCCAGCAGCGTAGCAGGACAGGGGGGCGCTGAAGCTTTCTTT	CASSVAGQGGAEAFF
few	TRBV6-5	TRBJ2-7	.	TGTGCCAGCCTGGGGAAGGGGGAATCCTACGAGCAGTACTTC	CASLGKGESYEQYF
.	TRBV10-3	TRBJ2-7	.	TGTGCCATCAGTGGGGGGGGCAGGTCGAGCTCCTACGAGCAGTACTTC	CAISGGGRSSSYEQYF
.	TRBV19	TRBJ1-4	TRBD1	TGTGCCAGCAAAGTGGGACAGGGGGCCAGGGTGAATGAAAAACTGTTTTTT	CASKVGQGARVNEKLFF